The clone carrying this T cell receptor (beta chain) appeared many times. The antigen remains unidentified. The data are from a study of T-cell reconstitution after alpha-beta-depleted transplantation in children. Whole-study findings and limits: About two months after transplant, alpha-beta T cells reportedly came from several hundred expanded graft clones.

The authors prepared the TCRbeta library with unique molecular identifiers. TCRdb re-called the PCR reads with MiXCR, one entry per CDR3 protein. The data contain 450,000 to 550,000 distinct CDR3 sequences, about an eighth of them singletons. The CDR3 length is 15 residues. CDR1 and CDR2 (germline): SGDLS, YYNGEE. The V gene lost 0 bases and the J gene lost 4 bases, with 11 bases spanning the gap. V usage is TRBV9 and J usage is TRBJ2-1; D remains unclear. The sample consisted of PBMCs, mostly from graft donor cells, taken 180 days after TCRalphabeta/CD19-depleted stem cell transplant. The sequence was collected from a female patient between 2 and 10 years old who had a stem cell transplant for aplastic anemia, so the T cells may come from the graft donor. DNA for the CDR3: TGTGCCAGCAGCGTAGGTCTCTCGGCTTACAATGAGCAGTTCTTC. It encodes CASSVGLSAYNEQFF.